These 26 T cell receptor beta chains came from one sample sequenced in a study of blood T cell repertoires in COVID-19. Profiling relied on immunoSEQ multiplex PCR, and the TCRdb table lists in-frame clones only, not all of them. The data hold roughly 42,000 clones, with around nine tenths observed a single time. The sample taken for sequencing was peripheral blood. The receptors come from a man aged 45 to 65 with COVID-19, enrolled during active disease.

This chain uses TRBV2 with TRBJ2-1, with a possible D match to TRBD1 (6 bases). The V and J ends lost 3 bases and 14 bases respectively, with 29 bases between them. Germline V gene data show CDR1 as SNHLY and CDR2 as FYNNEI. The CDR3 extends over 17 amino acids. This CDR3 reads CASSDITLRGAGELEFF. The DNA for the CDR3 is TGTGCCAGCAGTGATATTACCCTCAGGGGTGCCGGCGAACTTGAGTTCTTC. Drawing the rest from reference TRBV2 and TRBJ2-1, the complete variable domain is EPEVTQTPSHQVTQMGQEVILRCVPISNHLYFYWYRQILGQKVEFLVSFYNNEISEKSEIFDDQFSVERPDGSNFTLKIRSTKLEDSAMYFCASSDITLRGAGELEFFGPGTRLTVL.

The chain couples TRBV5-4 to TRBJ1-2, with a weak D call TRBD1 (6 bases). CDR3 length: 15 amino acids. Germline CDR1 SGHNT, CDR2 YYREEE (reference sequence). Trimming stripped 4 bases from V and 0 bases from J, with 13 bases between. The CDR3 region has the DNA TGTGCCAGCAGCACCAGACAGGTAGCTAACTATGGCTACACCTTC. Translating it yields CASSTRQVANYGYTF.

This chain links TRBV4-3 with TRBJ2-3, with D possibly matching TRBD1 (6 bases). The length of the CDR3 is 13 residues. V was trimmed by 0 bases and J by 6 bases, leaving 7 bases between them. Germline lookup yields CDR1 LGHNA and CDR2 YSLEER. The CDR3 loop is CASSQEGGDTQYF. The CDR3 DNA follows: TGCGCCAGCAGCCAAGAAGGGGGTGATACGCAGTATTTT.

The gene calls are TRBV7-9 and TRBJ2-5; the match to TRBD2 covers 8 bases. V lost 2 bases and J lost 4; bases outside the gene matches: 9. CDR3 length: 16 amino acids. Germline CDR1 reads SEHNR; CDR2 reads FQNEAQ (reference sequence). CDR3 DNA sequence: TGTGCCAGCAGCTTAAGGTTTGCAGCGGGAGTAGAGACCCAGTACTTC. Protein sequence: CASSLRFAAGVETQYF.

The gene calls are TRBV20-1 and TRBJ1-1; TRBD1 might be the D (6 bases). The CDR3 totals 12 residues. The ends were cut back, 3 bases at V and 6 bases at J, with 11 bases in the middle. CDR1 is DFQATT, CDR2 SNEGSKA, per germline (reference sequence). The DNA for the CDR3 is TGCAGTGCTAGTGGGGGCCCTGCTGAAGCTTTCTTT. The encoded protein is CSASGGPAEAFF.

This clone appeared once. The chain uses TRBV5-1 and TRBJ2-4; TRBD2 is a possible D gene (5 bases). Per the germline V gene, CDR1 is SGHRS and CDR2 is YFSETQ. The CDR3 sequence is 14 residues long. V shed 0 bases and J shed 8 bases, with 12 bases lying between them. CDR3 bases: TGCGCCAGCAGCTTGGCGTCGCAGGAGGACATTCAGTACTTC. It is translated as CASSLASQEDIQYF.

The rearrangement uses TRBV6-2 or TRBV6-3 and TRBJ2-7; 7 nucleotides agree with TRBD1. Germline values: CDR1 MNHEY, CDR2 SVGEGT. The V and J ends lost 2 bases and 1 base, in that order; junction bases with no gene match: 5. The length of the CDR3 is 15 residues. CDR3 DNA: TGTGCCAGCAGTTACGCATGGGACAGATCCTACGAGCAGTACTTC. It yields the protein CASSYAWDRSYEQYF.

The V and J genes are TRBV4-2 and TRBJ2-6; D ambiguous. This CDR3 has 16 residues. V gave up 0 bases and J gave up 0 bases, with 6 bases separating them. The germline V gene has CDR1 LGHNA and CDR2 YNFKEQ. DNA for the CDR3: TGTGCCAGCAGCCAAGATACGAGCTCTGGGGCCAACGTCCTGACTTTC. It translates to CASSQDTSSGANVLTF.

This chain links TRBV7-2 with TRBJ2-7; TRBD1 might be the D (6 bases). Germline V gene data show CDR1 as SGHTA and CDR2 as FQGNSA. V was pared by 1 base and J by 3 bases, with 13 bases between. The CDR3 totals 15 residues. The CDR3 DNA follows: TGTGCCAGCAGCTTAGGTCAGGGGATAGTCTACGAGCAGTACTTC. Encoded protein: CASSLGQGIVYEQYF.

Points on this clone: This same CDR3 is encoded by further DNA sequences in the sample. The V and J genes are TRBV7-2 and TRBJ1-4, with TRBD1 matching over 9 bases. With V trimmed by 3 bases and J by 3 bases, 2 bases remained unmatched. CDR1 is SGHTA, CDR2 FQGNSA, per germline. This CDR3 has 15 residues. The CDR3 loop is CASSFDRGSNEKLFF. The CDR3 nucleotides read TGTGCCAGCAGCTTCGACAGGGGGTCTAATGAAAAACTGTTTTTT.

This clone was detected once. The J gene is TRBJ2-1, the V gene TRBV7-2; D possibly corresponds to TRBD2 (6 bases). CDR3 length: 14 amino acids. Per germline, CDR1 SGHTA and CDR2 FQGNSA. The V end was cut by 2 bases, the J end by 10 bases, with 15 bases between. Here the CDR3 reads CASSLTNGRVEQFF. The CDR3 DNA follows: TGTGCCAGCAGCTTAACTAACGGGAGAGTGGAGCAGTTCTTC.

This chain uses TRBV18 with TRBJ1-1; D is undetermined. The germline CDR1 and CDR2 sequences are KGHSH and LQKENI. V was cut by 3 bases and J by 3 bases, with 14 bases left in between. The CDR3 runs to 15 residues. Here the CDR3 DNA reads TGTGCCAGCTCACCCCGGACTCCGGGCGACACTGAAGCTTTCTTT. Its protein is CASSPRTPGDTEAFF.

The chain combines TRBV4-3 with TRBJ2-5, with D perhaps matching TRBD1 (6 bases). The V end lost 5 bases, the J end lost 1 base, and 14 bases lay between the germline ends. The germline CDR1 and CDR2 sequences are LGHNA and YSLEER. The CDR3 has 15 amino acids. CDR3 sequence: CASSKKGHPQETQYF. The CDR3 DNA follows: TGCGCCAGCAGCAAGAAGGGACACCCCCAAGAGACCCAGTACTTC.

This chain joins TRBV7-8 and TRBJ2-3; the D is unclear. The length of the CDR3 is 17 residues. Trimming took off 1 base at V and 4 bases at J, with 18 bases between the two ends. Germline CDR1 is SGHVS and CDR2 is FQNEAQ. The CDR3 sequence: CASSLVISRTLSDTQYF. CDR3 DNA sequence: TGTGCCAGCAGCTTAGTAATCTCCCGTACTCTTTCAGATACGCAGTATTTT.

V gene TRBV4-1 combines with J gene TRBJ2-1; D call uncertain. This CDR3 has 15 amino acids. Germline V gene lookup returns CDR1 MGHRA and CDR2 YSYEKL. V lost 2 bases, J lost 7 bases, and 15 bases lay in between. In nucleotides, the CDR3 is TGCGCCAGCAGCCAATTGCAAGGAGCGCCAAATGAGCAGTTCTTC. Translation: CASSQLQGAPNEQFF.

The genes are TRBV6-2 or TRBV6-3 and TRBJ2-3; TRBD2 matches at 9 bases. Trimming removed 3 bases from V and 12 bases from J; junction bases left unmatched: 4. Germline loops: CDR1 MNHEY, CDR2 SVGEGT. The CDR3 length is 12 residues. The CDR3 region has the DNA TGTGCCAGCAGTTATAGGACTAGCGCTCAGTATTTT. Translation: CASSYRTSAQYF.

The chain combines TRBV19 with TRBJ1-5, with 7 positions matching TRBD1. The CDR3 is 18 residues long. Germline CDR1 LNHDA, CDR2 SQIVND (reference sequence). Germline trimming cut 4 bases from V and 0 bases from J; bases unmatched to any gene: 12. Here the CDR3 reads CASSNPTGAGFSNQPQHF. The CDR3 DNA reads TGTGCCAGTAGTAACCCAACAGGGGCTGGGTTTAGCAATCAGCCCCAGCATTTT.

In its sample, this clone was seen once. V and J are TRBV5-1 and TRBJ1-3; 9 nucleotides agree with TRBD1. Germline CDR1 and CDR2: SGHRS and YFSETQ. The CDR3 runs to 14 residues. The V gene end was trimmed by 5 bases and the J gene end by 3 bases; junction bases not matched to a gene: 3. CDR3 nucleotides: TGCGCCAGCAGAAAGACAGGGGGTGGAAACACCATATATTTT. This codes for CASRKTGGGNTIYF.

The rearrangement links TRBV20-1 to TRBJ2-5; D is possibly TRBD1 (6 bases). This CDR3 has 14 amino acids. Deletions cut 3 bases from V and 1 base from J, with 12 bases between. Germline V gene sequence: CDR1 DFQATT, CDR2 SNEGSKA (reference sequence). DNA for the CDR3: TGCAGTGCTAGTGATCCAGGGGCCCAAGAGACCCAGTACTTC. Protein sequence: CSASDPGAQETQYF.

This clone has a single count. This chain links TRBV6-5 with TRBJ1-2; perhaps TRBD1 as D (6 bases). The CDR3 spans 13 residues. Germline V gene sequence: CDR1 MNHEY, CDR2 SVGAGI. With 4 bases removed from V and 9 bases from J, the gap between germline ends came to 15 bases. The CDR3 bases are TGTGCCAGCAGTTCCCCCGGGACACTAAGCTACACCTTC. As protein: CASSSPGTLSYTF.

The genes are TRBV6-4 and TRBJ2-1, with D possibly TRBD2 on 6 matching bases. V was pared by 3 bases and J by 0 bases, with 12 bases between. This CDR3 is built from 16 residues. From germline, CDR1 is MRHNA and CDR2 SNTAGT. CDR3 bases: TGTGCCAGCAGTGATCACGGGGGAAGCTCCTACAATGAGCAGTTCTTC. It translates to CASSDHGGSSYNEQFF.

V usage is TRBV29-1 and J usage is TRBJ2-1; TRBD2 matches 9 bases. This CDR3 is 15 amino acids long. The junction had 9 bases not matched to a gene; V was cut back by 2 bases and J by 7 bases. Per germline, CDR1 SQVTM and CDR2 ANQGSEA. CDR3 nucleotides: TGCAGCGTTGAACCCCCGTCTAGCGGGATAAATGAGCAGTTCTTC. Protein sequence: CSVEPPSSGINEQFF.

The gene calls are TRBV6-1 and TRBJ1-2; D unclear. V lost 2 bases to trimming and J lost 4 bases, with 8 bases between them. The CDR3 length is 13 residues. The V gene's germline CDR1 is MNHNS and CDR2 SASEGT. The DNA of the CDR3 is TGTGCCAGCAGTGAATCCCCCGGCTATGGCTACACCTTC. This translates into CASSESPGYGYTF.

This chain uses TRBV20-1 with TRBJ2-7; 10 positions agree with TRBD2. There are 16 residues in the CDR3. Germline-derived CDR1 and CDR2 are DFQATT and SNEGSKA (reference sequence). V shed 3 bases and J 0 bases; nucleotides not matched to a gene: 8. The CDR3, as DNA: TGCAGTGCTAGTGGGGCAAGGACTAGCGGCTCCTACGAGCAGTACTTC. Its translation is CSASGARTSGSYEQYF.

This rearrangement joins TRBV24-1 to TRBJ2-7, with no clear D. The V gene lost 4 bases and the J gene lost 6 bases, with 21 bases spanning the gap. The CDR3 consists of 16 residues. CDR1 KGHDR and CDR2 SFDVKD come from the germline V gene. CDR3 protein: CATSDSGSSELGEQYF. CDR3 bases: TGTGCCACCAGTGACTCGGGTTCGTCCGAACTTGGCGAGCAGTACTTC.

The CDR3 here is CASSPSGNEQFF. For the CDR3, the DNA is TGTGCCAGCAGCCCCAGCGGGAATGAGCAGTTCTTC. This chain uses TRBV7-3 with TRBJ2-1; D perhaps matches TRBD2 (6 bases). Germline loops: CDR1 SGHTA, CDR2 FQGTGA. The CDR3 length is 12 residues. V was clipped by 5 bases and J by 7 bases, with 9 bases between them.